This T cell receptor beta chain stems from a study of early T cells in non-severe SARS-CoV-2 infection. Study-wide context: Chains were not paired, and sequencing was done on bulk RNA from unsorted whole blood. Points from the study as a whole: Private and CD4 specificities were missed by VDJdb matching, skewed to anti-spike CD8.

Each cDNA molecule carried a unique molecular identifier. From the 5' RACE reads, TCRdb called clonotypes with MiXCR, one entry per CDR3 protein. This table holds 100,000 to 150,000 distinct CDR3 sequences, about 16% found once. The CDR3 runs 13 residues. V lost 8 bases, J lost 4 bases, and 12 bases lay in between. Germline values: CDR1 MNHEY, CDR2 SVGAGI. This clonotype was detected a few times. The antigen is not known. The source is an adult who was a healthcare worker with PCR-confirmed SARS-CoV-2 infection or an uninfected control (not recorded which). V and J are TRBV6-5 and TRBJ2-4; a weak D match, TRBD1 (7 bases). Sequencing input: whole blood. The CDR3 DNA follows: TGTGCCAGCCGGGGGACAGCGAAAAACATTCAGTACTTC. This translates into CASRGTAKNIQYF.